This TCR beta chain came from a study of vaccination and CD4 T cells after COVID-19. The Oncomine TCR Beta short-read assay generated sequence data from the DNA of cultured CD4+ T cells. Cultures of CD4+ T cells served as the source for extracting genomic DNA. TCRdb independently ran MiXCR on the PCR reads; one entry per CDR3 protein. The table includes roughly 7,000 distinct CDR3 sequences, roughly a third detected once. Indicated treatment: approximately 9-day PBMC culture with coronavirus spike peptide pools or control peptides (ViraFEST assay). It was before the COVID-19 pandemic (2011-2018) that the unexposed donor's CD4+ T cells were collected. On this clonotype: No antigen is known for it.

CDR3 length equals 13 residues. Trimming stripped 7 bases from V and 0 bases from J, with 9 bases between. Germline CDR1 is DFQATT and CDR2 is SNEGSKA (reference sequence). The receptor was isolated from a human donor in good health. The J gene is TRBJ2-2, the V gene TRBV20-1; D might be TRBD1 (5 bases). Sequencing was performed on CD4+ T cells from blood, cultured in vitro. The CDR3 DNA is TGCAGTGTTGCAGGGACGAACACCGGGGAGCTGTTTTTT. It yields the protein CSVAGTNTGELFF.